The clone carrying this T cell receptor beta chain was counted between two and nine times. These data come from a study of T cells after yellow fever vaccination. Study context: In the case of low-cell-number fractions, SMART-Seq v4 Ultra Low Input was used for preparation.

Trimming took off 4 bases at V and 3 bases at J, with 10 bases between the two ends. CDR3 size: 14 residues. CDR1 is MDHEN and CDR2 is SYDVKM in the germline V gene. MiXCR, applied by TCRdb to the 5' RACE reads, yields one record per CDR3 protein. In the table there are approximately 450,000 distinct CDR3 sequences, over 15% of which are singletons. V usage is TRBV28 and J usage is TRBJ1-5; a weak D match, TRBD1 (5 bases). This TCR derives from a man between 18 and 35 years old who received the YFV17D yellow fever vaccine. The sequencing here drew on PBMCs, taken before the yellow fever booster vaccination. The CDR3 loop reads CASSWGSNNQPQHF. CDR3 in DNA: TGTGCCAGCAGTTGGGGCTCTAACAATCAGCCCCAGCATTTT.